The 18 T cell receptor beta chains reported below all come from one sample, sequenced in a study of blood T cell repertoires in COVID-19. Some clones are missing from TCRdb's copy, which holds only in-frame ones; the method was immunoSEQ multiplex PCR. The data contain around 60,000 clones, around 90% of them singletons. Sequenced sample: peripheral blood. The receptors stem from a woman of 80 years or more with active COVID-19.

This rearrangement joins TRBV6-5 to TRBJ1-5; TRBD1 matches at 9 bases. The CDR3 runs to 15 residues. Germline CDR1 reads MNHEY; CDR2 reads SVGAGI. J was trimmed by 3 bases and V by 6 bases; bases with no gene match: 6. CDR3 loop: CASSKDRGNNQPQHF. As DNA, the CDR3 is TGTGCCAGCAGCAAAGACAGGGGGAACAATCAGCCCCAGCATTTT.

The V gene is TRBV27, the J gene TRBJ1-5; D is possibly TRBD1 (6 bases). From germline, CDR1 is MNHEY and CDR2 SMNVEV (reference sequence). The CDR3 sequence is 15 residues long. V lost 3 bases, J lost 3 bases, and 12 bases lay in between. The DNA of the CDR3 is TGTGCCAGCAGTTTGTACAGGGATTTCAATCAGCCCCAGCATTTT. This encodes CASSLYRDFNQPQHF.

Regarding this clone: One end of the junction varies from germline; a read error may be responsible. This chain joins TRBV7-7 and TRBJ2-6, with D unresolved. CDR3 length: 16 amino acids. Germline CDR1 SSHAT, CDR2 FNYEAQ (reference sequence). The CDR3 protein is CASSSSPGSGANVLTF. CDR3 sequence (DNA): TGTGCTAGCAGCTCCTCGCCGGGCTCTGGGGCCAACGTCCTGACTTTC.

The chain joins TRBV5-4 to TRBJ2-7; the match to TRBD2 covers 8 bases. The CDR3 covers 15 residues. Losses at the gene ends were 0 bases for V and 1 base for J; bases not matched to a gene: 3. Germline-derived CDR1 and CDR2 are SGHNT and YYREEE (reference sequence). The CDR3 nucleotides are TGTGCCAGCAGCTTGGGACTAGCGAATTCCTACGAGCAGTACTTC. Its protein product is CASSLGLANSYEQYF.

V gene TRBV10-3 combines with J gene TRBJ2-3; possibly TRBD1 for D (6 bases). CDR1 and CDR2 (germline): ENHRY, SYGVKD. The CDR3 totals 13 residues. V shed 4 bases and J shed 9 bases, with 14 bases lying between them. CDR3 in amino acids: CAISARDNWTQYF. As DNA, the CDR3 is TGTGCCATCAGTGCCAGGGACAATTGGACGCAGTATTTT.

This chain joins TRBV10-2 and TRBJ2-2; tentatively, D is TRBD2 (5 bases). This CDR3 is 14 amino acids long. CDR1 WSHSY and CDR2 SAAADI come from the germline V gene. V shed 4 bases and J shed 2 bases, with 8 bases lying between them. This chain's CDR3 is CASSVASNTGELFF. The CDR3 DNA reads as TGCGCCAGCAGTGTCGCTAGCAACACCGGGGAGCTGTTTTTT.

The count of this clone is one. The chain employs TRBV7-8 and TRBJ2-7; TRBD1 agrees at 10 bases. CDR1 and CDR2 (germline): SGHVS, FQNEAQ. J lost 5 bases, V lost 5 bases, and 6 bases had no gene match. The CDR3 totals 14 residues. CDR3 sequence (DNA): TGTGCCAGCAGCCCGGGACAGGGGAGGGACGAGCAGTACGTC. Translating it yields CASSPGQGRDEQYV.

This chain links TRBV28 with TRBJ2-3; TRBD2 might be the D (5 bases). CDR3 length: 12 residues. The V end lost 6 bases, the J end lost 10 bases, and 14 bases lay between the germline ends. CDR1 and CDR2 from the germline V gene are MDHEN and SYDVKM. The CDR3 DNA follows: TGTGCCAGCAGCGGGATCAGACCGTCGCAGTATTTT. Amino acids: CASSGIRPSQYF.

DNA for the CDR3: TGCGCCAGCAGCTTGGTCGCCGGACAGGGGGCAGATACGCAGTATTTT. The encoded protein is CASSLVAGQGADTQYF. The V and J genes are TRBV5-1 and TRBJ2-3, with 10 bases matching TRBD1. The length of the CDR3 is 16 residues. From germline, CDR1 is SGHRS and CDR2 YFSETQ. With V trimmed by 0 bases and J by 4 bases, 5 bases remained unmatched.

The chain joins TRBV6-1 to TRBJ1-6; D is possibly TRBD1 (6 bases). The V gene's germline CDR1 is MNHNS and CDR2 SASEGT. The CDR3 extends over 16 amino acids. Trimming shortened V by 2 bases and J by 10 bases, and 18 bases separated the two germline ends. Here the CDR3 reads CASSERTGRWRSPLHF. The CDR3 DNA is TGTGCCAGCAGTGAACGTACAGGGCGTTGGAGATCACCCCTCCACTTT.

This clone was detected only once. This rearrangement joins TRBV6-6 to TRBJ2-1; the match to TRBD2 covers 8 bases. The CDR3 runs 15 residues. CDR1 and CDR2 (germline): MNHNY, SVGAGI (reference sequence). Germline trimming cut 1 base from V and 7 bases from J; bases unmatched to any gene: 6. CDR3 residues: CASSYFGGVGNEQFF. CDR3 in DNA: TGTGCCAGCAGTTACTTCGGGGGGGTCGGGAATGAGCAGTTCTTC.

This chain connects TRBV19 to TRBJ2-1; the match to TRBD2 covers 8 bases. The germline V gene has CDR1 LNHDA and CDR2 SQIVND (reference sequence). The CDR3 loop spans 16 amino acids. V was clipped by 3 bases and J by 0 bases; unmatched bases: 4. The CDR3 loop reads CASSISGGSSYNEQFF. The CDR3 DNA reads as TGTGCCAGTAGTATCTCGGGGGGGAGCTCCTACAATGAGCAGTTCTTC.

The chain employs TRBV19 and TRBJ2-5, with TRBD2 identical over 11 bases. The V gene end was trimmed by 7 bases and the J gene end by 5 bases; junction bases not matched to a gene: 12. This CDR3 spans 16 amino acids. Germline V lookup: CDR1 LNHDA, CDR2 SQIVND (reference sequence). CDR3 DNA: TGTGCCAGTATGGCGAGCACTAGCGGGAGTAGGGAGACCCAGTACTTC. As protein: CASMASTSGSRETQYF. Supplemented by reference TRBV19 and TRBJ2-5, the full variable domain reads DGGITQSPKYLFRKEGQNVTLSCEQNLNHDAMYWYRQDPGQGLRLIYYSQIVNDFQKGDIAEGYSVSREKKESFPLTVTSAQKNPTAFYLCASMASTSGSRETQYFGPGTRLLVL.

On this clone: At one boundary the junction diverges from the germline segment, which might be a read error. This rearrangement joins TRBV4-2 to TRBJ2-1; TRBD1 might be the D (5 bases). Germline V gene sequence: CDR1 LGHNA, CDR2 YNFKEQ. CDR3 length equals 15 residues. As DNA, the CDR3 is TGTGCCAGCAGCCAAGGGGAACTAAGGGGCACTAATCCCATCTTC. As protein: CASSQGELRGTNPIF.

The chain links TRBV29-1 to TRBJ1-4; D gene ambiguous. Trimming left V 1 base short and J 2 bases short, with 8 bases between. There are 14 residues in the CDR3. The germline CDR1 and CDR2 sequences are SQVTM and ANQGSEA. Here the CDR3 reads CSVEGPSTNEKLFF. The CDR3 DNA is TGCAGCGTTGAAGGGCCTAGTACTAATGAAAAACTGTTTTTT.

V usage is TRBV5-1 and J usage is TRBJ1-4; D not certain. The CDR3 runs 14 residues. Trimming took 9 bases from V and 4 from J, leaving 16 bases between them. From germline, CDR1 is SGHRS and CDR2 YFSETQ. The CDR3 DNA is TGCGCCACCCGAGGTGGGGAGATTAATGAAAAACTGTTTTTT. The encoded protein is CATRGGEINEKLFF.

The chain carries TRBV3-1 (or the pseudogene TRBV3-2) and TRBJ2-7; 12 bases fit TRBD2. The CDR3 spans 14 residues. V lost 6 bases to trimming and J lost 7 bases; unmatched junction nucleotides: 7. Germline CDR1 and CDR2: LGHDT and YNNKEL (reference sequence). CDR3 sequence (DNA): TGTGCCAGCAGTCCTAGCGGGAGGGCCCGGGAGCAGTACTTC. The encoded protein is CASSPSGRAREQYF.

DNA of the CDR3: TGTGCCAGCAGCCCCCGAGGACAGAGCAATCAGCCCCAGCATTTT. Its protein is CASSPRGQSNQPQHF. The chain has TRBV7-8 and TRBJ1-5, with D tentatively TRBD1 (6 bases). The CDR3 covers 15 residues. Trimming removed 5 bases at V and 1 base at J, with 12 bases between. The germline gives CDR1 SGHVS, CDR2 FQNEAQ.